The 23 T cell receptor beta chains below come from one sample, sequenced in a study of long-term antiretroviral therapy in people with HIV (dated by TCRdb to the early 2020s). The immunoSEQ hsTCRB v3.0 assay was used at survey level resolution to sequence the TRB variable region. TCRdb mirrors the immuneACCESS table, restricted to in-frame sequences. Some clones are absent from its copies; in checked studies, under half trace to an unresolved V gene, and the reason for the others is unknown. A total of under 4,000 clones appear in this sample, approximately 90% of them only once. 4% to 5.5% of the sample rests with the top ten. The sample consisted of unsorted PBMCs, taken 0.3 years after starting antiretroviral therapy. The receptor source for this set is a woman aged 50 to 60 with HIV.

The chain employs TRBV7-9 and TRBJ2-2; unclear D gene. The CDR3 loop spans 13 amino acids. Trimming took off 0 bases at V and 6 bases at J, with 5 bases between the two ends. Germline CDR1 reads SEHNR; CDR2 reads FQNEAQ (reference sequence). The CDR3 bases are TGTGCCAGCAGCTTAGCAGAGGCCGGGGAGCTGTTTTTT. Residues: CASSLAEAGELFF.

V usage is TRBV7-8 and J usage is TRBJ2-2; maybe TRBD2 (7 bases). The V end was cut by 5 bases, the J end by 2 bases, with 15 bases between. Looked up from germline, CDR1 is SGHVS and CDR2 is FQNEAQ. The CDR3 has 16 residues. The CDR3 sequence: CASSPPGGRNTGELFF. Here the CDR3 DNA reads TGTGCCAGCAGCCCCCCGGGGGGCCGTAACACCGGGGAGCTGTTTTTT.

The V call is TRBV5-6, the J call TRBJ2-7; D assignment may be TRBD1 or TRBD2 (5 bases each). Germline CDR1 and CDR2: SGHDT and YYEEEE. Trimming cost V 6 bases and J 5 bases, with 18 bases left between them. This CDR3 is 14 amino acids long. The CDR3 loop is CASTRGPTTDEQYF. For the CDR3, the DNA is TGTGCCAGCACCCGGGGCCCGACTACTGACGAGCAGTACTTC.

This rearrangement joins TRBV6-1 to TRBJ2-3, with TRBD2 matching 12 bases. V shed 4 bases, J shed 1 base, and the junction held 6 bases outside the gene matches. This CDR3 contains 17 residues. Germline CDR1 is MNHNS and CDR2 is SASEGT. Written as DNA, the CDR3 is TGTGCCAGCAGTGGTACTCCTAGCGGGGGGGGCACAGATACGCAGTATTTT. Its translation is CASSGTPSGGGTDTQYF.

CDR3 bases: TGTGCCAGCAGCTGGGCGGGGGCAGCGACCCAGTACTTC. Amino acid sequence: CASSWAGAATQYF. The chain employs TRBV7-9 and TRBJ2-5, with D tentatively TRBD2 (7 bases). Germline-derived CDR1 and CDR2 are SEHNR and FQNEAQ (reference sequence). This CDR3 spans 13 amino acids. The V and J ends lost 4 bases and 7 bases respectively, with 13 bases between them.

The V and J genes are TRBV5-6 and TRBJ2-5; 12 nucleotides agree with TRBD2. The germline CDR1 and CDR2 sequences are SGHDT and YYEEEE. Trimming cost V 4 bases and J 2 bases; bases outside gene matches: 3. This CDR3 region has 15 residues. CDR3 residues: CASSEGLAGQETQYF. The CDR3 nucleotides are TGTGCCAGCAGCGAGGGACTAGCGGGTCAAGAGACCCAGTACTTC.

This chain links TRBV7-2 with TRBJ1-2, with D perhaps TRBD1 (5 bases). The germline gives CDR1 SGHTA, CDR2 FQGNSA. This CDR3 comprises 15 residues. Trimming removed 1 base at V and 4 bases at J, with 13 bases between. CDR3 protein: CASSLGGRERYGYTF. The CDR3 nucleotides read TGTGCCAGCAGCTTAGGGGGCAGGGAACGCTATGGCTACACCTTC.

This clone has only a few counts. V gene TRBV15 combines with J gene TRBJ2-2; D gene ambiguous. Germline CDR1 reads LNHNV; CDR2 reads YYDKDF (reference sequence). CDR3 length: 13 residues. V lost 3 bases and J 4 bases, leaving 6 bases between the germline ends. CDR3 bases: TGTGCCACCAGCAGGGACCTCACCGGGGAGCTGTTTTTT. Encoded protein: CATSRDLTGELFF. Full variable domain (rest looked up from reference TRBV15 and TRBJ2-2): DAMVIQNPRYQVTQFGKPVTLSCSQTLNHNVMYWYQQKSSQAPKLLFHYYDKDFNNEADTPDNFQSRRPNTSFCFLDIRSPGLGDTAMYLCATSRDLTGELFFGEGSRLTVL.

V usage is TRBV5-1 and J usage is TRBJ2-3; 12 bases agree with TRBD2. The CDR3 consists of 17 residues. Germline assignment: CDR1 SGHRS and CDR2 YFSETQ. The junction had 9 bases not matched to a gene; V was cut back by 3 bases and J by 4 bases. This CDR3 reads CASSYYPASGGADTQYF. CDR3 nucleotide sequence: TGCGCCAGCAGCTACTACCCCGCTAGCGGGGGGGCAGATACGCAGTATTTT.

The rearrangement uses TRBV5-1 and TRBJ1-4; 9 bases agree with TRBD1. The V gene's germline CDR1 is SGHRS and CDR2 YFSETQ. The CDR3 runs to 15 residues. Trimming took 1 base from V and 5 from J; bases not matched to a gene: 3. The CDR3 reads CASSLSGTGNEKLFF. As DNA, the CDR3 is TGCGCCAGCAGCTTGTCCGGGACAGGGAATGAAAAACTGTTTTTT.

This clone was counted a single time. The DNA of the CDR3 is TGTGCCAGTAGTACCACAGGGTCCTCTGGAAACACCATATATTTT. It translates to CASSTTGSSGNTIYF. This chain connects TRBV19 to TRBJ1-3; D possibly corresponds to TRBD1 (6 bases). The V gene's germline CDR1 is LNHDA and CDR2 SQIVND (reference sequence). CDR3 length: 15 residues. V dropped 4 bases and J dropped 0 bases, with 10 bases sitting between them.

The chain has TRBV7-9 and TRBJ2-3; TRBD1 matches 7 bases. The CDR3 runs to 15 residues. Trimming cost V 5 bases and J 0 bases; bases outside gene matches: 5. The germline gives CDR1 SEHNR, CDR2 FQNEAQ (reference sequence). CDR3 sequence: CASSQGTVSTDTQYF. CDR3 nucleotides: TGTGCCAGCAGCCAGGGGACAGTGAGCACAGATACGCAGTATTTT. Combining the CDR3 with reference TRBV7-9 and TRBJ2-3 gives the whole variable domain DTGVSQNPRHKITKRGQNVTFRCDPISEHNRLYWYRQTLGQGPEFLTYFQNEAQLEKSRLLSDRFSAERPKGSFSTLEIQRTEQGDSAMYLCASSQGTVSTDTQYFGPGTRLTVL.

This clone has just one count. V gene TRBV5-1 combines with J gene TRBJ1-3, with D hard to call. From germline, CDR1 is SGHRS and CDR2 YFSETQ. The CDR3 is made up of 16 amino acids. V shed 1 base and J shed 0 bases, with 11 bases lying between them. The CDR3 here is CASSLSGPNSGNTIYF. CDR3 bases: TGCGCCAGCAGCTTGTCTGGGCCGAACTCTGGAAACACCATATATTTT. Combining the CDR3 with reference TRBV5-1 and TRBJ1-3 gives the whole variable domain KAGVTQTPRYLIKTRGQQVTLSCSPISGHRSVSWYQQTPGQGLQFLFEYFSETQRNKGNFPGRFSGRQFSNSRSEMNVSTLELGDSALYLCASSLSGPNSGNTIYFGEGSWLTVV.

In this sample, this clone turned up a few times. The rearrangement links TRBV7-9 to TRBJ1-2; perhaps TRBD1 as D (5 bases). The ends were cut back, 3 bases at V and 4 bases at J, with 6 bases in the middle. From germline, CDR1 is SEHNR and CDR2 FQNEAQ (reference sequence). CDR3 length: 12 residues. The CDR3 coding sequence is TGTGCCAGCAGCTTCACAGGCTATGGCTACACCTTC. This translates into CASSFTGYGYTF.

The V gene is TRBV12-2, the J gene TRBJ1-2. TRBV12-2 is designated a pseudogene. The CDR3 spans 13 residues. The CDR3 reads CASRPGGGYGYTF. CDR3 nucleotides: TGTGCAAGTCGCCCTGGGGGGGGGTATGGCTACACCTTC.

This clone appeared once. V and J are TRBV6-1 and TRBJ1-2; D is unresolved. Trimming shortened V by 0 bases and J by 3 bases, and 14 bases separated the two germline ends. The CDR3 totals 16 residues. Germline V lookup: CDR1 MNHNS, CDR2 SASEGT. The CDR3: CASSEAPRSLYYGYTF. The CDR3 DNA sequence: TGTGCCAGCAGTGAAGCGCCAAGGAGCCTTTACTATGGCTACACCTTC.

This chain connects TRBV27 to TRBJ2-5; 7 nucleotides agree with TRBD1. This CDR3 contains 13 residues. With V trimmed by 6 bases and J by 5 bases, 6 bases remained unmatched. Germline V lookup: CDR1 MNHEY, CDR2 SMNVEV (reference sequence). The CDR3 here is CASRPTGQETQYF. DNA of the CDR3: TGTGCCAGCAGGCCGACAGGGCAGGAGACCCAGTACTTC.

The chain recombines TRBV30 with TRBJ2-5; D remains unclear. V was pared by 5 bases and J by 1 base, with 8 bases between. CDR3 length equals 12 residues. CDR1 GTSNPN and CDR2 SVGIG come from the germline V gene (reference sequence). The CDR3 nucleotides read TGTGCCTGGGGGGTTTTCCAAGAGACCCAGTACTTC. It yields the protein CAWGVFQETQYF.

The rearrangement joins TRBV18 to TRBJ1-1; D not certain. The V end was cut by 1 base, the J end by 4 bases, with 7 bases between. This CDR3 is 13 amino acids long. CDR1 is KGHSH and CDR2 is LQKENI in the germline V gene. The CDR3 bases are TGTGCCAGCTCACCACGGTGGGCCACTGAAGCTTTCTTT. Its protein product is CASSPRWATEAFF.

J is TRBJ1-3 and V is TRBV19, with 8 bases matching TRBD1. Trimming took 6 bases from V and 3 from J; bases not matched to a gene: 4. This CDR3 is 14 amino acids long. The germline V gene encodes CDR1 LNHDA and CDR2 SQIVND (reference sequence). CDR3 protein: CASRETGDGNTIYF. The CDR3 DNA sequence: TGTGCCAGTAGAGAGACAGGGGATGGAAACACCATATATTTT.

The V call is TRBV5-1, the J call TRBJ2-5; tentative D call: TRBD1 (6 bases). Germline V gene data show CDR1 as SGHRS and CDR2 as YFSETQ. The CDR3 loop spans 15 amino acids. V gave up 5 bases and J gave up 9 bases, with 23 bases separating them. The CDR3 sequence is CASSSFRGTRDSQYF. CDR3 sequence (DNA): TGCGCCAGCAGTTCCTTTAGAGGGACAAGAGATTCCCAGTACTTC.

The table lists this clone with a count of one. CDR3 sequence (DNA): TGTGCCAGCAGCTCAACTCGGGGACAGGGACGGGAGACCCAGTACTTC. This sequence encodes CASSSTRGQGRETQYF. This chain links TRBV11-2 with TRBJ2-5; 9 bases line up with TRBD1. The CDR3 is made up of 16 amino acids. Germline values: CDR1 SGHAT, CDR2 FQNNGV. With V trimmed by 4 bases and J by 5 bases, 11 bases remained unmatched.

The J gene is TRBJ2-5, the V gene TRBV11-2, with 8 bases aligning to TRBD1. Trimming at V came to 1 base and at J to 4 bases, leaving 2 bases not matched to a gene. This CDR3 has 14 amino acids. Per germline, CDR1 SGHAT and CDR2 FQNNGV. CDR3 protein: CASSLVTGGETQYF. The CDR3 DNA sequence: TGTGCCAGCAGCTTAGTTACAGGGGGAGAGACCCAGTACTTC.